This TCR beta chain was captured in a study of cytomegalovirus exposure and HLA in healthy donors. General study points: Cytomegalovirus status was reportedly diagnosed by the classifier with high specificity and sensitivity.

Note on this clone: The antigen is not known.

The PCR employed 60 Vbeta primers together with 13 Jbeta primers. Sequenced by immunoSEQ multiplex PCR; TCRdb stores in-frame clones only, minus some. The sample has some 150,000 clones, 79% seen once. CDR3 length equals 15 residues. Trimming stripped 4 bases from V and 4 bases from J, with 15 bases between. The sample consisted of PBMCs. This receptor was taken from a human donor in good health. The V call is TRBV5-3, the J call TRBJ2-1; D ambiguous. TRBV5-3 is classed as an ORF, of uncertain function. The CDR3 DNA is TGTGCCAGAAGCACCAGACTGGTCTGTTACAATGAGCAGTTCTTC. This codes for CARSTRLVCYNEQFF.